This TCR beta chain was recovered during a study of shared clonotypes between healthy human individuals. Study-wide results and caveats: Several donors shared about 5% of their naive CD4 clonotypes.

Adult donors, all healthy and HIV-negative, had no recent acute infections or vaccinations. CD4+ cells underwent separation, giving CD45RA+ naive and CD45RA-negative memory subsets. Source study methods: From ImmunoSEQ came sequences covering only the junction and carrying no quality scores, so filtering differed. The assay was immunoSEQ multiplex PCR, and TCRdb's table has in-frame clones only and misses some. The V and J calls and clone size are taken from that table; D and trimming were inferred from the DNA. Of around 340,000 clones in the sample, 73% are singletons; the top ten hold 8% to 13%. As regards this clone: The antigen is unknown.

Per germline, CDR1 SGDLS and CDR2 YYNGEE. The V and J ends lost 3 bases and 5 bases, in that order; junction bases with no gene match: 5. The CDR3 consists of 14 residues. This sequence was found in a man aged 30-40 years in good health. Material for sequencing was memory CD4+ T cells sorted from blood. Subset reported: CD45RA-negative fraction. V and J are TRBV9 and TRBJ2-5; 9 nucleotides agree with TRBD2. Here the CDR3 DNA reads TGTGCCAGCAGCGATAGCGGGGGTCGGGAGACCCAGTACTTC. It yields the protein CASSDSGGRETQYF.